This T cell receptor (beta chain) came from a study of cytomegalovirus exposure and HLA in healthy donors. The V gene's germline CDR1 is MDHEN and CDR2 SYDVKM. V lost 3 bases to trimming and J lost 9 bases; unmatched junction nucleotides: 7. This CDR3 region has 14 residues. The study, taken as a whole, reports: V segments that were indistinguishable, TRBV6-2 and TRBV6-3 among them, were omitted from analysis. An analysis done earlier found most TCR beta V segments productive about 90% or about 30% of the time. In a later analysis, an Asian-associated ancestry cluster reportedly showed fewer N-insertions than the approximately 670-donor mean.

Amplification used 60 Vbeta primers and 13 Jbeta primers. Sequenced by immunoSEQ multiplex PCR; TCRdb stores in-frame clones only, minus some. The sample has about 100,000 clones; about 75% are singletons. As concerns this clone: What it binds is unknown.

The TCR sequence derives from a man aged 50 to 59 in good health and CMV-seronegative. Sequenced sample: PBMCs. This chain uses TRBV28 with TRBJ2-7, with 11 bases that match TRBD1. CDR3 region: CASSFGTGGFGQYF. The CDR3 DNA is TGTGCCAGCAGTTTCGGGACAGGGGGGTTTGGGCAGTACTTC.